The sequence of this TCR beta chain was determined in a study of T cells after yellow fever vaccination (dated by TCRdb to about 2019). In terms of the full investigation: The SMART-Seq v4 Ultra Low Input RNA kit was used to prepare libraries from fractions with low cell numbers. To follow T-cell clones before and after primary and booster YFV17D yellow fever vaccination, bulk TCR alpha and beta repertoires were sequenced over time. The cohort comprised two healthy male donors, one aged 18 to 29 and one aged 30 to 39 years. Bulk PBMC replicates and cell subsets were isolated from blood drawn at multiple timepoints before and after both primary and secondary immunization. General findings and caveats noted by the study authors: Because only a couple of donors were included in the study, the extent to which the findings can be generalized is limited. Most clones expanded after primary vaccination were re-detected after the booster (96% of CD4 and approximately 85% of CD8), suggesting broad memory maintenance. The secondary T-cell response was weaker than the primary response but faster, peaking on day 5 instead of day 15. A small share of clonotypes occurred in both CD4 and CD8 compartments, likely arising from convergent recombination. Computational filtering was required because FACS-sorted repertoires could contain abundant contaminating clonotypes from the bulk population.

TCR cDNA was synthesized by 5'RACE template switching, which introduced a universal primer site and unique molecular identifiers. Priming of cDNA synthesis was performed from both the TCR alpha and TCR beta constant segments. Libraries were amplified in two PCR steps, with sample barcodes and sequencing adapters added in the second step. Sequencing of libraries was done on Illumina HiSeq 2500 (2x100 bp) or NovaSeq (2x150 bp). Per the authors' processing: MIGEC was used to demultiplex reads and collapse the reads into UMI consensus sequences, and MiXCR was used for V(D)J alignment. Vaccine-responding clonotypes were defined with edgeR using replicate PBMC samples, requiring FDR below 0.01 and a log2 fold change above 5 up to day 15. Each bulk clonotype was labeled CD4 or CD8 based on which sequenced repertoire, CD4 or CD8, contained the clonotype at higher abundance. The raw public reads went through TCRdb reprocessing: fastp at Q25, MiXCR clone calling, in-frame beta chains kept. Rows merge per CDR3 protein into single entries with the most common DNA and genes. The V and J calls reflect TCRdb's pipeline rather than the authors' work. For this sample there are about 300,000 distinct CDR3 sequences; approximately 7% appear just once. Together, the top ten hold 18% of the sample.

This clonotype was counted between two and nine times. The target of this receptor is not known. Base quality data are lacking; no much larger clone is found one base away. The CDR1 and CDR2 encoded by the germline V gene (reference sequence) are MNHNY and SVGAGI. Trimming removed 5 bases from V and 5 bases from J, leaving 9 bases between the germline ends. Taken from cysteine to phenylalanine, the CDR3 has 12 residues. CDR3 DNA is the only sequence kept; it has 36 bases, read in frame from the first base. What the treatment or condition label conveys for this sample: live attenuated yellow fever vaccine strain. Two biological replicates of bulk PBMCs were collected at each blood-draw timepoint. A standard Ficoll-Paque protocol was used to isolate PBMCs from peripheral blood. RNA was extracted with TriZol from bulk PBMCs, CD4 and CD8 fractions, and dextramer-positive and dextramer-negative fractions.

The specimen was PBMCs, collected more than 40 days after the first yellow fever vaccination. The receptor comes from a man between 18 and 29 years old who received the YFV17D yellow fever vaccine. The chain joins TRBV6-6 to TRBJ2-5; too little of a D gene remains to name it. Here the CDR3 is given as CASSLATETQYF. The sequenced DNA: TGTGCCAGCAGTCTGGCTACTGAGACCCAGTACTTC.